Below are 32 T cell receptor beta chains sequenced from a single sample in a study of blood T cell repertoires in COVID-19. Libraries were prepared by immunoSEQ multiplex PCR; TCRdb keeps only in-frame clonotypes and omits some of them. The table lists about 94,000 clones, roughly 84% of them singletons. Material for sequencing was peripheral blood. These receptors originate from a woman aged 55 to 70 in a cohort sampled during active or convalescent COVID-19.

The chain has TRBV5-1 and TRBJ1-1; 8 nucleotides match TRBD1. CDR3 length: 17 amino acids. Germline assignment: CDR1 SGHRS and CDR2 YFSETQ. Germline trimming cut 4 bases from V and 3 bases from J; bases unmatched to any gene: 14. The CDR3 sequence is CASSLDATGTGHTEAFF. The CDR3 nucleotides read TGCGCCAGCAGCCTGGATGCTACCGGGACAGGCCACACTGAAGCTTTCTTT.

The chain links TRBV5-1 to TRBJ2-5; TRBD1 is a possible D gene (7 bases). From germline, CDR1 is SGHRS and CDR2 YFSETQ. The CDR3 extends over 15 amino acids. Deletions cut 0 bases from V and 4 bases from J, with 13 bases between. CDR3 region: CASSLGQGGGETQYF. The DNA of the CDR3 is TGCGCCAGCAGCTTGGGACAGGGAGGAGGAGAGACCCAGTACTTC. Supplemented by reference TRBV5-1 and TRBJ2-5, the full variable domain reads KAGVTQTPRYLIKTRGQQVTLSCSPISGHRSVSWYQQTPGQGLQFLFEYFSETQRNKGNFPGRFSGRQFSNSRSEMNVSTLELGDSALYLCASSLGQGGGETQYFGPGTRLLVL.

V gene TRBV19 combines with J gene TRBJ1-2, with a possible D match to TRBD1 (6 bases). CDR3 length: 13 amino acids. With 3 bases removed from V and 4 bases from J, the gap between germline ends came to 9 bases. In germline, CDR1 is LNHDA, CDR2 SQIVND (reference sequence). The CDR3 DNA follows: TGTGCCAGTAGTATGGGGACAATCTATGGCTACACCTTC. Amino acids: CASSMGTIYGYTF.

This clone was observed a single time. The chain has TRBV9 and TRBJ1-2; no definite D call. V lost 0 bases and J lost 6, with 6 bases in between. CDR1 is SGDLS, CDR2 YYNGEE, per germline. The CDR3 covers 12 residues. The CDR3 nucleotides are TGTGCCAGCAGCGTAGATTCCGATGGCTACACCTTC. This codes for CASSVDSDGYTF.

This chain links TRBV5-4 with TRBJ2-1, with 7 bases aligning to TRBD1. The CDR3 covers 14 residues. Germline CDR1 and CDR2: SGHNT and YYREEE (reference sequence). Trimming cost V 4 bases and J 5 bases; bases outside gene matches: 6. CDR3 sequence: CASSTGQAHNEQFF. Written as DNA, the CDR3 is TGTGCCAGCAGCACCGGACAGGCTCACAATGAGCAGTTCTTC.

The CDR3 sequence: CASSPGQGNYGYTF. For the CDR3, the DNA is TGTGCCAGCAGCCCGGGACAGGGAAACTATGGCTACACCTTC. The chain is built from TRBV7-3 and TRBJ1-2, with 9 bases identical to TRBD1. The CDR3 is 14 amino acids. V trimming: 5 bases; J trimming: 2 bases; junction bases outside the gene matches: 3. Germline lookup yields CDR1 SGHTA and CDR2 FQGTGA.

This chain joins TRBV3-1 (or the pseudogene TRBV3-2) and TRBJ2-2; 9 bases are a match to TRBD2. The CDR3 has 16 amino acids. V shed 4 bases, J shed 3 bases, and the junction held 6 bases outside the gene matches. Germline V gene data show CDR1 as LGHDT and CDR2 as YNNKEL (reference sequence). Here the CDR3 reads CASSPIAGADTGELFF. CDR3 in DNA: TGTGCCAGCAGCCCAATAGCGGGAGCGGACACCGGGGAGCTGTTTTTT.

The chain employs TRBV5-1 and TRBJ1-4, with D perhaps TRBD1 (6 bases). In germline, CDR1 is SGHRS, CDR2 YFSETQ. CDR3 length: 16 residues. Deletions cut 3 bases from V and 4 bases from J, with 16 bases between. CDR3 sequence: CASSSQTGTDNEKLFF. The CDR3 region has the DNA TGCGCCAGCAGCTCCCAAACAGGGACGGATAATGAAAAACTGTTTTTT.

The chain carries TRBV19 and TRBJ1-2; 7 bases line up with TRBD1. This CDR3 region has 16 residues. After removal of 0 bases from V and 2 bases from J, the junction contained 6 bases not matched to a gene. The V gene's germline CDR1 is LNHDA and CDR2 SQIVND (reference sequence). The CDR3 nucleotides read TGTGCCAGTAGTATAGATCAAAAGGGGGCGAACTATGGCTACACCTTC. Amino acids: CASSIDQKGANYGYTF.

The rearrangement uses TRBV6-1 and TRBJ2-7; 8 positions agree with TRBD1. There are 16 residues in the CDR3. Germline V gene data show CDR1 as MNHNS and CDR2 as SASEGT. Trimming at V came to 2 bases and at J to 2 bases, leaving 8 bases not matched to a gene. CDR3 DNA: TGTGCCAGCAGTGAACCCCTGACAGGGGAGGCCTACGAGCAGTACTTC. This gives the protein CASSEPLTGEAYEQYF.

The chain recombines TRBV5-6 with TRBJ1-2; 7 bases are a match to TRBD1. Germline V gene lookup returns CDR1 SGHDT and CDR2 YYEEEE. CDR3 length: 13 amino acids. V lost 4 bases, J lost 2 bases, and 2 bases stayed unmatched. The CDR3 is CASSRGQNYGYTF. CDR3 coding DNA: TGTGCCAGCAGCCGGGGACAGAACTATGGCTACACCTTC.

The rearrangement uses TRBV19 and TRBJ1-4, with D tentatively TRBD1 (6 bases). CDR1 is LNHDA and CDR2 is SQIVND in the germline V gene (reference sequence). CDR3 length equals 15 residues. Trimming cost V 6 bases and J 8 bases, with 19 bases left between them. The CDR3 spells CASSPEGGRREKLFF. The CDR3 DNA sequence: TGTGCCAGTAGCCCCGAGGGGGGGCGGAGAGAAAAACTGTTTTTT.

The chain combines TRBV13 with TRBJ2-3, with D perhaps matching TRBD1 (5 bases). The germline gives CDR1 PRHDT, CDR2 FYEKMQ (reference sequence). The CDR3 sequence is 16 residues long. Trimming cost V 2 bases and J 2 bases, with 14 bases left between them. The CDR3 bases are TGTGCCAGCAGCTTACTAGGGGCAGGGTCCACAGATACGCAGTATTTT. It translates to CASSLLGAGSTDTQYF.

The gene calls are TRBV2 and TRBJ2-3; D is possibly TRBD2 (5 bases). The germline V and J ends were trimmed by 4 bases and 4 bases, with 9 bases remaining between them. This CDR3 spans 13 amino acids. The germline V gene has CDR1 SNHLY and CDR2 FYNNEI. CDR3: CASSAGGADTQYF. CDR3 in DNA: TGTGCCAGCAGTGCCGGAGGCGCAGATACGCAGTATTTT.

This chain links TRBV11-2 with TRBJ2-7; 11 bases align to TRBD2. The CDR3 has 16 amino acids. Trimming at V came to 7 bases and at J to 5 bases, leaving 13 bases not matched to a gene. Germline CDR1 is SGHAT and CDR2 is FQNNGV. CDR3 nucleotide sequence: TGTGCCAGCACCCCATTCCCCACTAGCGGGAGCCACGAGCAGTACTTC. Residues: CASTPFPTSGSHEQYF.

The rearrangement uses TRBV7-9 and TRBJ1-1; D gene ambiguous. CDR1 is SEHNR, CDR2 FQNEAQ, per germline (reference sequence). Between the trimmed V and J ends, which lost 1 base and 0 bases, there was a span of 9 bases. The CDR3 length is 15 residues. The CDR3 nucleotides read TGTGCCAGCAGCTTAGTGCCGAGGATGAACACTGAAGCTTTCTTT. Translated, it gives CASSLVPRMNTEAFF. The complete variable domain, with remaining parts taken from reference TRBV7-9 and TRBJ1-1, reads DTGVSQNPRHKITKRGQNVTFRCDPISEHNRLYWYRQTLGQGPEFLTYFQNEAQLEKSRLLSDRFSAERPKGSFSTLEIQRTEQGDSAMYLCASSLVPRMNTEAFFGQGTRLTVV.

This chain connects TRBV29-1 to TRBJ2-3; 11 nucleotides match TRBD2. This CDR3 contains 15 residues. Germline-derived CDR1 and CDR2 are SQVTM and ANQGSEA. V gave up 1 base and J gave up 3 bases; unmatched junction bases: 3. CDR3 sequence reads: CSVEGIAGGTDTQYF. CDR3 in DNA: TGCAGCGTTGAAGGGATAGCGGGGGGGACAGATACGCAGTATTTT.

The chain recombines TRBV5-1 with TRBJ1-5; 7 nucleotides agree with TRBD1. CDR1 and CDR2 from the germline V gene are SGHRS and YFSETQ. There are 16 residues in the CDR3. Germline trimming cut 0 bases from V and 3 bases from J; bases unmatched to any gene: 6. The CDR3 spells CASSLEGRGDNQPQHF. For the CDR3, the DNA is TGCGCCAGCAGCTTGGAAGGCAGGGGGGACAATCAGCCCCAGCATTTT.

This clone showed up just once. The gene calls are TRBV9 and TRBJ1-3, with D uncertain. From germline, CDR1 is SGDLS and CDR2 YYNGEE. The CDR3 has 18 amino acids. V shed 3 bases and J shed 0 bases, with 19 bases lying between them. CDR3 in DNA: TGTGCCAGCAGCGACCCCCCGGTCCCGCCAATCTCTGGAAACACCATATATTTT. Protein: CASSDPPVPPISGNTIYF. Looking up the rest from reference TRBV9 and TRBJ1-3 gives the full variable domain: DSGVTQTPKHLITATGQRVTLRCSPRSGDLSVYWYQQSLDQGLQFLIQYYNGEERAKGNILERFSAQQFPDLHSELNLSSLELGDSALYFCASSDPPVPPISGNTIYFGEGSWLTVV.

This chain links TRBV6-6 with TRBJ2-3, with TRBD2 matching over 7 bases. After removal of 6 bases from V and 1 base from J, the junction contained 10 bases not matched to a gene. Germline loops: CDR1 MNHNY, CDR2 SVGAGI (reference sequence). This CDR3 has 16 amino acids. The CDR3 DNA reads TGTGCCAGCAGGCCTCCTTCGGCGGGGGGCACAGATACGCAGTATTTT. This encodes CASRPPSAGGTDTQYF.

The chain employs TRBV2 and TRBJ1-5, with TRBD1 matching 7 bases. V was clipped by 8 bases and J by 10 bases; unmatched bases: 14. Germline CDR1 is SNHLY and CDR2 is FYNNEI. This CDR3 contains 14 residues. This chain's CDR3 is CASARQGQVAPQHF. The CDR3 DNA follows: TGTGCCAGCGCCCGACAGGGCCAAGTCGCTCCCCAGCATTTT.

This clone was recorded only once. This chain connects TRBV28 to TRBJ2-5; 7 positions match TRBD2. CDR3 length: 16 amino acids. CDR1 MDHEN and CDR2 SYDVKM come from the germline V gene. The V gene end was trimmed by 8 bases and the J gene end by 0 bases; junction bases not matched to a gene: 12. CDR3 DNA: TGTGCCAGCGAGGGTGGTGGGGGGGGATACCAAGAGACCCAGTACTTC. Protein product: CASEGGGGGYQETQYF.

V and J are TRBV11-2 and TRBJ1-5; D perhaps matches TRBD1 (6 bases). Germline assignment: CDR1 SGHAT and CDR2 FQNNGV. V lost 1 base to trimming and J lost 2 bases, with 6 bases between them. CDR3 length: 14 residues. The CDR3, as DNA: TGTGCCAGCAGCTTAGGGACAGGCAATCAGCCCCAGCATTTT. Protein: CASSLGTGNQPQHF.

The V gene is TRBV29-1, the J gene TRBJ1-2, with 8 bases lining up with TRBD1. Germline V lookup: CDR1 SQVTM, CDR2 ANQGSEA. The CDR3 contains 13 residues. V trimming: 4 bases; J trimming: 0 bases; junction bases outside the gene matches: 1. CDR3 coding DNA: TGCAGCGTTGGGACAGGGACTAACTATGGCTACACCTTC. Its translation: CSVGTGTNYGYTF. Together with reference TRBV29-1 and TRBJ1-2, the CDR3 gives the full variable domain: SAVISQKPSRDICQRGTSLTIQCQVDSQVTMMFWYRQQPGQSLTLIATANQGSEATYESGFVIDKFPISRPNLTFSTLTVSNMSPEDSSIYLCSVGTGTNYGYTFGSGTRLTVV.

The CDR3 spells CASSPSGQWRYEQYF. The CDR3 DNA sequence: TGTGCCAGCTCACCATCGGGACAGTGGAGGTACGAGCAGTACTTC. The rearrangement links TRBV18 to TRBJ2-7, with 7 bases aligning to TRBD1. Looked up from germline, CDR1 is KGHSH and CDR2 is LQKENI. The CDR3 covers 15 residues. V gave up 2 bases and J gave up 4 bases; unmatched junction bases: 8.

The chain carries TRBV28 and TRBJ2-1; 8 bases fit TRBD2. This CDR3 is 13 amino acids long. With V trimmed by 6 bases and J by 6 bases, 4 bases remained unmatched. The germline CDR1 and CDR2 sequences are MDHEN and SYDVKM. CDR3 loop: CASRLAGSNEQFF. The CDR3 DNA sequence: TGTGCCAGCAGGCTAGCGGGTAGCAATGAGCAGTTCTTC.

The V gene is TRBV27, the J gene TRBJ2-3; D gene ambiguous. In germline, CDR1 is MNHEY, CDR2 SMNVEV (reference sequence). V dropped 3 bases and J dropped 2 bases, with 27 bases sitting between them. The CDR3 is 20 amino acids. The CDR3 loop is CASSFSSTTVGRPDTDTQYF. For the CDR3, the DNA is TGTGCCAGCAGTTTCAGTTCGACCACAGTTGGGCGACCAGACACAGATACGCAGTATTTT.

As concerns this clone: The junction departs from the called germline gene at one end, perhaps through a read error. This chain uses TRBV18 with TRBJ2-1, with 8 bases fitting TRBD2. Germline lookup yields CDR1 KGHSH and CDR2 LQKENI. The CDR3 length is 14 residues. The CDR3 is CASSPQRETHEQFF. CDR3 DNA: TGTGCCAGCTCCCCACAGCGGGAGACTCATGAGCAGTTCTTC.

The chain recombines TRBV6-1 with TRBJ2-4, with 9 bases fitting TRBD2. Germline values: CDR1 MNHNS, CDR2 SASEGT. Trimming took 0 bases from V and 0 from J; bases not matched to a gene: 18. The CDR3 covers 22 residues. The CDR3 reads CASSEARGFASGVALAKNIQYF. For the CDR3, the DNA is TGTGCCAGCAGTGAAGCTCGGGGGTTTGCTAGCGGGGTTGCCTTAGCCAAAAACATTCAGTACTTC.

This clone was counted once. The V and J genes are TRBV5-1 and TRBJ2-2; D might be TRBD1 (7 bases). Germline V gene sequence: CDR1 SGHRS, CDR2 YFSETQ. Trimming cost V 0 bases and J 5 bases, with 11 bases left between them. The CDR3 covers 15 residues. The CDR3 bases are TGCGCCAGCAGCTTGGCCAGGGGGGAGACCGGGGAGCTGTTTTTT. Its translation is CASSLARGETGELFF. Filled out from reference TRBV5-1 and TRBJ2-2, the complete variable domain reads KAGVTQTPRYLIKTRGQQVTLSCSPISGHRSVSWYQQTPGQGLQFLFEYFSETQRNKGNFPGRFSGRQFSNSRSEMNVSTLELGDSALYLCASSLARGETGELFFGEGSRLTVL.

The chain joins TRBV7-8 to TRBJ1-1; D uncertain. Germline loops: CDR1 SGHVS, CDR2 FQNEAQ. This CDR3 spans 13 amino acids. Trimming removed 6 bases from V and 5 bases from J, with 13 bases in between. CDR3 nucleotide sequence: TGTGCCAGCAGTCCCCCCGGGAGGACTGAAGCTTTCTTT. Protein: CASSPPGRTEAFF.

This clone turned up a few times. J is TRBJ1-5 and V is TRBV28; TRBD1 might be the D (5 bases). Between the trimmed V and J ends, which lost 5 bases and 3 bases, there was a span of 20 bases. The CDR3 covers 17 residues. Germline CDR1 and CDR2: MDHEN and SYDVKM. This CDR3 is CASSPIPIGTFNQPQHF. CDR3 DNA: TGTGCCAGCAGTCCCATCCCGATAGGGACTTTCAATCAGCCCCAGCATTTT.